Each of the 26 T cell receptor beta chains below was sequenced from the same sample in a study of blood T cell repertoires in COVID-19. Some clones are missing from TCRdb's copy, which holds only in-frame ones; the method was immunoSEQ multiplex PCR. The sample carries 250,000 to 350,000 clones, around 82% recorded once. The sequencing sample was made of peripheral blood. All receptors derive from a person aged 65-85 years with COVID-19, enrolled during active disease.

The chain combines TRBV19 with TRBJ2-7; 11 bases agree with TRBD2. This CDR3 comprises 17 residues. V shed 5 bases and J 2 bases; nucleotides not matched to a gene: 11. CDR1 and CDR2 from the germline V gene are LNHDA and SQIVND (reference sequence). Here the CDR3 DNA reads TGTGCCAGTAGTCGCGGTAGCGGGAGGGCCGCGGCCTACGAGCAGTACTTC. Translated, it gives CASSRGSGRAAAYEQYF. Using reference TRBV19 and TRBJ2-7 for the parts outside the CDR3, the full variable domain is DGGITQSPKYLFRKEGQNVTLSCEQNLNHDAMYWYRQDPGQGLRLIYYSQIVNDFQKGDIAEGYSVSREKKESFPLTVTSAQKNPTAFYLCASSRGSGRAAAYEQYFGPGTRLTVT.

The sample holds a few counts of this clone. V is TRBV2 and J is TRBJ1-5; D possibly corresponds to TRBD1 (6 bases). From germline, CDR1 is SNHLY and CDR2 FYNNEI. The V end lost 8 bases, the J end lost 5 bases, and 16 bases lay between the germline ends. This CDR3 region has 14 residues. The DNA for the CDR3 is TGTGCCAGCGGCCAATCCAACAGGGATCAGCCCCAGCATTTT. Protein sequence: CASGQSNRDQPQHF.

V usage is TRBV12-3 or TRBV12-4 and J usage is TRBJ1-3; D gene ambiguous. The CDR3 runs to 11 residues. The ends were cut back, 3 bases at V and 8 bases at J, with 5 bases in the middle. CDR3 sequence (DNA): TGTGCCAGCAGTTTCAGGCACACCATATATTTT. Protein sequence: CASSFRHTIYF.

The gene calls are TRBV7-8 and TRBJ2-7, with TRBD1 identical over 7 bases. This CDR3 has 14 residues. J lost 4 bases, V lost 2 bases, and 5 bases had no gene match. CDR1 and CDR2 from the germline V gene are SGHVS and FQNEAQ. CDR3 coding DNA: TGTGCCAGCAGCTTACCCCGGGACAGTTACGAGCAGTACTTC. It yields the protein CASSLPRDSYEQYF.

The V gene is TRBV14, the J gene TRBJ1-5; D is undetermined. Between the trimmed V and J ends, which lost 3 bases and 3 bases, there was a span of 6 bases. The CDR3 extends over 13 amino acids. From germline, CDR1 is SGHDN and CDR2 FVKESK. CDR3 region: CASSQGVNQPQHF. In DNA form, the CDR3 reads TGTGCCAGCAGCCAGGGAGTCAATCAGCCCCAGCATTTT. The variable domain in full, completed from reference TRBV14 and TRBJ1-5, reads EAGVTQFPSHSVIEKGQTVTLRCDPISGHDNLYWYRRVMGKEIKFLLHFVKESKQDESGMPNNRFLAERTGGTYSTLKVQPAELEDSGVYFCASSQGVNQPQHFGDGTRLSIL.

The CDR3 is CASSYPGRETQYF. CDR3 nucleotides: TGTGCCAGTAGTTACCCGGGAAGGGAGACCCAGTACTTC. The chain has TRBV19 and TRBJ2-5, with TRBD2 as a possible D gene (5 bases). Germline loops: CDR1 LNHDA, CDR2 SQIVND (reference sequence). This CDR3 is 13 amino acids long. V gave up 5 bases and J gave up 5 bases, with 12 bases separating them.

This chain connects TRBV6-4 to TRBJ2-2; D gene ambiguous. CDR1 MRHNA and CDR2 SNTAGT come from the germline V gene. The CDR3 has 13 amino acids. V shed 6 bases and J shed 5 bases, with 10 bases lying between them. This CDR3 reads CASRSTRTGELFF. The CDR3 DNA follows: TGTGCCAGCAGATCGACTCGTACCGGGGAGCTGTTTTTT.

This clone was found many times. The genes are TRBV29-1 and TRBJ2-7; 14 bases match TRBD2. The germline V gene encodes CDR1 SQVTM and CDR2 ANQGSEA. CDR3 size: 17 residues. Losses at the gene ends were 8 bases for V and 0 bases for J; bases not matched to a gene: 12. DNA for the CDR3: TGCAGCTTCCTTGGACTAGCGGGAGGACTTAGCTCCTACGAGCAGTACTTC. Protein: CSFLGLAGGLSSYEQYF.

V is TRBV18 and J is TRBJ1-3; D not certain. This CDR3 has 15 residues. The ends were cut back, 3 bases at V and 0 bases at J, with 9 bases in the middle. Per germline, CDR1 KGHSH and CDR2 LQKENI. CDR3 nucleotides: TGTGCCAGCTCACCGACGACACCCTCTGGAAACACCATATATTTT. Its protein product is CASSPTTPSGNTIYF. Filled out from reference TRBV18 and TRBJ1-3, the complete variable domain reads NAGVMQNPRHLVRRRGQEARLRCSPMKGHSHVYWYRQLPEEGLKFMVYLQKENIIDESGMPKERFSAEFPKEGPSILRIQQVVRGDSAAYFCASSPTTPSGNTIYFGEGSWLTVV.

The chain combines TRBV7-2 with TRBJ1-6, with 7 bases aligning to TRBD1. CDR1 is SGHTA and CDR2 is FQGNSA in the germline V gene. The CDR3 has 14 residues. V was pared by 6 bases and J by 6 bases, with 5 bases of the junction left unmatched. DNA of the CDR3: TGTGCCAGCAGGGGGGGACAGACTAATTCACCCCTCCACTTT. It codes for CASRGGQTNSPLHF. The whole variable domain, filled in from reference TRBV7-2 and TRBJ1-6, reads GAGVSQSPSNKVTEKGKDVELRCDPISGHTALYWYRQSLGQGLEFLIYFQGNSAPDKSGLPSDRFSAERTGGSVSTLTIQRTQQEDSAVYLCASRGGQTNSPLHFGNGTRLTVT.

The chain links TRBV3-1 (or the pseudogene TRBV3-2) to TRBJ1-6; 9 nucleotides align to TRBD1. The CDR3 contains 14 residues. Trimming removed 4 bases from V and 9 bases from J; junction bases left unmatched: 4. Germline CDR1 LGHDT, CDR2 YNNKEL (reference sequence). The CDR3 nucleotides read TGTGCCAGCAGCCCTAACAGGGGGCGTTCACCCCTCCACTTT. Protein product: CASSPNRGRSPLHF.

The V and J genes are TRBV19 and TRBJ2-3, with TRBD2 matching 12 bases. Germline V lookup: CDR1 LNHDA, CDR2 SQIVND (reference sequence). After removal of 1 base from V and 6 bases from J, the junction contained 8 bases not matched to a gene. This CDR3 region has 17 residues. CDR3 bases: TGTGCCAGTAGTATAGGCCCTACTAGCGGGAGGACCGATACGCAGTATTTT. This codes for CASSIGPTSGRTDTQYF.

The chain employs TRBV3-1 (or the pseudogene TRBV3-2) and TRBJ1-1; 7 bases line up with TRBD1. The CDR3 consists of 14 residues. J was trimmed by 7 bases and V by 1 base; bases with no gene match: 6. Germline CDR1 is LGHDT and CDR2 is YNNKEL (reference sequence). CDR3 loop: CASSQGGTDREAFF. The CDR3 region has the DNA TGTGCCAGCAGCCAAGGCGGGACAGACCGTGAAGCTTTCTTT.

This clone was recorded a few times. The V gene is TRBV2, the J gene TRBJ2-2; 8 bases map to TRBD1. CDR1 and CDR2 (germline): SNHLY, FYNNEI. This CDR3 has 15 residues. The V and J ends lost 6 bases and 0 bases, in that order; junction bases with no gene match: 3. The CDR3 region has the DNA TGTGCCAGCAGGGAACAGGGGGCGAACACCGGGGAGCTGTTTTTT. Protein: CASREQGANTGELFF. Full variable domain (outside the CDR3, taken from reference TRBV2 and TRBJ2-2): EPEVTQTPSHQVTQMGQEVILRCVPISNHLYFYWYRQILGQKVEFLVSFYNNEISEKSEIFDDQFSVERPDGSNFTLKIRSTKLEDSAMYFCASREQGANTGELFFGEGSRLTVL.

This clone was recorded a few times. This chain links TRBV30 with TRBJ1-6; perhaps TRBD1 as D (5 bases). There are 11 residues in the CDR3. Germline loops: CDR1 GTSNPN, CDR2 SVGIG (reference sequence). Deletions cut 1 base from V and 15 bases from J, with 10 bases between. The CDR3 DNA reads as TGTGCCTGGAGTGAAACCAGGGACCTCCACTTT. Translating it yields CAWSETRDLHF.

The chain joins TRBV28 to TRBJ2-7, with a tentative D call TRBD1 (6 bases). Germline values: CDR1 MDHEN, CDR2 SYDVKM. Trimming removed 5 bases at V and 0 bases at J, with 14 bases between. This CDR3 has 15 residues. In DNA form, the CDR3 reads TGTGCCAGCAGTAAAACGCAGGGGCGCTCCTACGAGCAGTACTTC. It encodes CASSKTQGRSYEQYF.

The chain links TRBV5-4 to TRBJ2-1; 12 bases fit TRBD2. The V and J ends lost 3 bases and 6 bases, in that order; junction bases with no gene match: 10. The CDR3 spans 17 residues. Germline loops: CDR1 SGHNT, CDR2 YYREEE (reference sequence). CDR3 sequence (DNA): TGTGCCAGCAGCTCCAACCCTAGCGGGGGGGCCCCCAATGAGCAGTTCTTC. It codes for CASSSNPSGGAPNEQFF.

The chain has TRBV4-3 and TRBJ2-1, with 9 positions matching TRBD2. Germline-derived CDR1 and CDR2 are LGHNA and YSLEER. This CDR3 contains 17 residues. The junction had 14 bases not matched to a gene; V was cut back by 3 bases and J by 8 bases. The CDR3 loop is CASSQALGGRAQDEQFF. The CDR3, as DNA: TGCGCCAGCAGCCAGGCTTTAGGCGGGAGGGCCCAGGATGAGCAGTTCTTC.

The chain recombines TRBV7-9 with TRBJ1-5; tentatively, D is TRBD1 (5 bases). V gave up 1 base and J gave up 3 bases, with 10 bases separating them. The length of the CDR3 is 15 residues. Per germline, CDR1 SEHNR and CDR2 FQNEAQ (reference sequence). CDR3: CASSLGGGNNQPQHF. CDR3 sequence (DNA): TGTGCCAGCAGCTTAGGGGGCGGGAACAATCAGCCCCAGCATTTT.

This clone occurred once. The gene calls are TRBV12-3 or TRBV12-4 and TRBJ2-2; D might be TRBD2 (5 bases). Between the trimmed V and J ends, which lost 2 bases and 5 bases, there was a span of 6 bases. The CDR3 has 13 residues. The CDR3 DNA sequence: TGTGCCAGCAGTTTACAGCGGACCGGGGAGCTGTTTTTT. It codes for CASSLQRTGELFF.

V usage is TRBV6-5 and J usage is TRBJ2-2; no definite D call. This CDR3 spans 15 amino acids. CDR1 MNHEY and CDR2 SVGAGI come from the germline V gene. V was pared by 2 bases and J by 1 base, with 8 bases between. The CDR3 here is CASSYAKRNTGELFF. The DNA for the CDR3 is TGTGCCAGCAGTTACGCTAAGCGGAACACCGGGGAGCTGTTTTTT.

The chain carries TRBV4-3 and TRBJ1-2; perhaps TRBD1 as D (5 bases). The CDR3 is 20 amino acids. Per germline, CDR1 LGHNA and CDR2 YSLEER. V lost 3 bases and J lost 3, with 29 bases in between. CDR3 bases: TGCGCCAGCAGCCAGCACGCTCTGGCAGGGATTGGTTCTATGGACTATGGCTACACCTTC. Translated: CASSQHALAGIGSMDYGYTF.

The genes are TRBV25-1 and TRBJ2-1, with 7 bases matching TRBD2. Germline V gives CDR1 MGHDK, CDR2 SYGVNS. Trimming cost V 3 bases and J 3 bases; bases outside gene matches: 5. The CDR3 loop spans 15 amino acids. The CDR3 DNA reads TGTGCCAGCAGTGATTCTGGGGGGGACTACAATGAGCAGTTCTTC. It encodes CASSDSGGDYNEQFF.

CDR3 loop: CASSFVANGSPLHF. The CDR3 DNA sequence: TGTGCCAGCAGTTTTGTTGCTAATGGTTCACCCCTCCACTTT. The chain recombines TRBV6-2 or TRBV6-3 with TRBJ1-6, with unresolved D. Trimming cost V 4 bases and J 9 bases, with 13 bases left between them. This CDR3 has 14 amino acids. Germline CDR1 and CDR2: MNHEY and SVGEGT.

J is TRBJ1-2 and V is TRBV6-2 or TRBV6-3; D possibly corresponds to TRBD1 (6 bases). The CDR3 is made up of 17 amino acids. Germline V gives CDR1 MNHEY, CDR2 SVGEGT. Trimming cost V 0 bases and J 0 bases, with 14 bases left between them. CDR3 in amino acids: CASSYSGQLISNYGYTF. CDR3 coding DNA: TGTGCCAGCAGTTACTCAGGACAGCTAATTTCTAACTATGGCTACACCTTC.

The J gene is TRBJ1-1, the V gene TRBV21-1. TRBV21-1 is a pseudogene. The CDR3 spans 16 residues. In DNA, the CDR3 is TGTGCCAGCAGCACCGTAATTCGGGGGGAGGTCACTGAAGCTTTCTTT. This sequence encodes CASSTVIRGEVTEAFF.